The 15 T cell receptor beta chains given below trace back to one sample, sequenced in a study of blood T cell repertoires in COVID-19. Clones were sequenced by immunoSEQ multiplex PCR, and TCRdb holds only the in-frame ones, with some missing. In the table there are 200,000 to 250,000 clones, more than 65% of which are singletons. Sequenced input: peripheral blood. The receptors derive from a woman younger than 45 who had recovered from COVID-19.

V is TRBV6-5 and J is TRBJ2-7; 7 bases line up with TRBD1. Germline V CDR1 and CDR2: MNHEY, SVGAGI. This CDR3 is 13 amino acids long. V shed 5 bases, J shed 6 bases, and the junction held 7 bases outside the gene matches. The CDR3 loop is CASSRNRGREQYF. CDR3 bases: TGTGCCAGCAGTAGGAACAGGGGACGCGAGCAGTACTTC.

The gene calls are TRBV12-3 or TRBV12-4 and TRBJ1-1; 7 nucleotides align to TRBD1. The V and J ends lost 6 bases and 3 bases, in that order; junction bases with no gene match: 4. The CDR3 covers 13 residues. The DNA of the CDR3 is TGTGCCAGCAGGGGAACAGGGGACACTGAAGCTTTCTTT. Translation: CASRGTGDTEAFF.

This clone was seen at least ten times. This chain uses TRBV12-3 or TRBV12-4 with TRBJ1-1, with 9 positions matching TRBD1. Trimming cost V 5 bases and J 11 bases; bases outside gene matches: 9. The CDR3 spans 13 residues. Here the CDR3 reads CASSDGTGRWAFF. CDR3 nucleotide sequence: TGTGCCAGCAGTGACGGGACAGGGAGGTGGGCTTTCTTT.

The V call is TRBV20-1, the J call TRBJ1-1; D call uncertain. The ends were cut back, 6 bases at V and 6 bases at J, with 11 bases in the middle. The CDR3 is made up of 11 amino acids. Per germline, CDR1 DFQATT and CDR2 SNEGSKA (reference sequence). The CDR3 bases are TGCAGTGCAGGAGCCTTGGCTGAAGCTTTCTTT. It specifies CSAGALAEAFF.

Here the CDR3 DNA reads TGTGCCAGCAGCTTAACTAGCGGGAGTGGCAATGAGCAGTTCTTC. It codes for CASSLTSGSGNEQFF. The chain joins TRBV11-2 to TRBJ2-1; 11 bases agree with TRBD2. After removal of 2 bases from V and 6 bases from J, the junction contained 3 bases not matched to a gene. Looked up from germline, CDR1 is SGHAT and CDR2 is FQNNGV. The CDR3 contains 15 residues.

The chain combines TRBV4-2 with TRBJ1-5, with D unresolved. Germline V gene data show CDR1 as LGHNA and CDR2 as YNFKEQ. V lost 3 bases and J lost 0, with 12 bases in between. CDR3 size: 16 residues. The CDR3, as DNA: TGTGCCAGCAGCCAGGAGCAAGCAGATAGCAATCAGCCCCAGCATTTT. It yields the protein CASSQEQADSNQPQHF.

This clone was seen only a few times. V and J are TRBV2 and TRBJ2-2; a possible D gene is TRBD1 (6 bases). V was shortened by 6 bases and J by 5 bases, with 16 bases between the two germline ends. Germline assignment: CDR1 SNHLY and CDR2 FYNNEI. This CDR3 contains 15 residues. The CDR3 region is CASRSRDTGTGELFF. In DNA, the CDR3 is TGTGCCAGCAGAAGCCGGGACACCGGAACCGGGGAGCTGTTTTTT.

The chain is built from TRBV27 and TRBJ2-7; TRBD2 matches 12 bases. Per the germline V gene, CDR1 is MNHEY and CDR2 is SMNVEV (reference sequence). This CDR3 region has 16 residues. Trimming removed 4 bases from V and 7 bases from J; junction bases left unmatched: 11. CDR3 protein: CASSSLSSGRAHEQYF. The CDR3 DNA reads as TGTGCCAGCAGTTCCCTGTCTAGCGGGAGGGCCCATGAGCAGTACTTC.

Here the CDR3 reads CASSDRGRGYGYTF. CDR3 DNA sequence: TGTGCCAGCAGCGACAGGGGGCGAGGCTATGGCTACACCTTC. V gene TRBV21-1 combines with J gene TRBJ1-2; TRBD1, as called in the table, went unchecked against the DNA. TRBV21-1 constitutes a pseudogene. This CDR3 is built from 14 residues.

This rearrangement joins TRBV5-5 to TRBJ1-1; D not resolved. Between the trimmed V and J ends, which lost 0 bases and 1 base, there was a span of 7 bases. The CDR3 loop spans 14 amino acids. CDR1 SGHKS and CDR2 YYEKEE come from the germline V gene (reference sequence). This chain's CDR3 is CASSLVLANTEAFF. CDR3 nucleotide sequence: TGTGCCAGCAGCTTGGTACTCGCGAACACTGAAGCTTTCTTT.

This chain joins TRBV3-1 (or the pseudogene TRBV3-2) and TRBJ1-2, with TRBD1 matching 8 bases. The CDR3 length is 14 residues. CDR1 LGHDT and CDR2 YNNKEL come from the germline V gene (reference sequence). The trim removed 4 bases at V and 3 bases at J, leaving 4 bases unmatched. The CDR3 DNA follows: TGTGCCAGCAGCCCAGAACAGGGGGACTATGGCTACACCTTC. Translating it yields CASSPEQGDYGYTF.

The chain recombines TRBV6-5 with TRBJ2-7, with a possible D match to TRBD2 (6 bases). The CDR3 has 14 residues. The germline CDR1 and CDR2 sequences are MNHEY and SVGAGI. The germline V and J ends were trimmed by 5 bases and 3 bases, with 14 bases remaining between them. The chain's CDR3 is CASSRGSESYEQYF. In DNA form, the CDR3 reads TGTGCCAGCAGTCGGGGGAGTGAGAGCTACGAGCAGTACTTC.

CDR3 sequence reads: CASSHGTVDIQYF. Written as DNA, the CDR3 is TGTGCCAGCAGCCACGGGACAGTTGACATTCAGTACTTC. J is TRBJ2-4 and V is TRBV5-6; 7 bases match TRBD1. CDR3 length equals 13 residues. V lost 4 bases and J lost 8; bases outside the gene matches: 6. The germline V gene encodes CDR1 SGHDT and CDR2 YYEEEE. Full variable domain (missing parts from reference TRBV5-6 and TRBJ2-4): DAGVTQSPTHLIKTRGQQVTLRCSPKSGHDTVSWYQQALGQGPQFIFQYYEEEERQRGNFPDRFSGHQFPNYSSELNVNALLLGDSALYLCASSHGTVDIQYFGAGTRLSVL.

The rearrangement links TRBV27 to TRBJ1-4; no clear D. The V end lost 4 bases, the J end lost 0 bases, and 9 bases lay between the germline ends. CDR1 is MNHEY and CDR2 is SMNVEV in the germline V gene (reference sequence). The length of the CDR3 is 15 residues. The chain's CDR3 is CASSSRRATNEKLFF. CDR3 bases: TGTGCCAGCAGTTCTCGACGGGCAACTAATGAAAAACTGTTTTTT.

The V and J genes are TRBV27 and TRBJ2-7; no definite D call. This CDR3 region has 12 residues. Germline-derived CDR1 and CDR2 are MNHEY and SMNVEV (reference sequence). V was shortened by 4 bases and J by 5 bases, with 9 bases between the two germline ends. The CDR3 DNA sequence: TGTGCCAGCAGTTCCCTCCTCCACGAGCAGTACTTC. This translates into CASSSLLHEQYF.